A single sample is the source of the 22 T cell receptor beta chains below, sequenced in a study of immune cell composition in non-small cell lung cancer. Sequenced by immunoSEQ multiplex PCR; TCRdb stores in-frame clones only, minus some. The sample consists of around 3,000 clones, roughly 80% of them appearing once. Sequenced material: lung tumor tissue. The receptors come from a human donor with non-small cell lung cancer.

This clone was observed once. The rearrangement joins TRBV5-1 to TRBJ1-2; D not certain. Germline CDR1 and CDR2: SGHRS and YFSETQ. With 4 bases removed from V and 3 bases from J, the gap between germline ends came to 13 bases. The CDR3 is 14 amino acids. CDR3 DNA sequence: TGCGCCAGCAGCCCCGGAGGGCAGGACTATGGCTACACCTTC. It translates to CASSPGGQDYGYTF. The entire variable domain, with the rest obtained from reference TRBV5-1 and TRBJ1-2, is as follows: KAGVTQTPRYLIKTRGQQVTLSCSPISGHRSVSWYQQTPGQGLQFLFEYFSETQRNKGNFPGRFSGRQFSNSRSEMNVSTLELGDSALYLCASSPGGQDYGYTFGSGTRLTVV.

This chain uses TRBV18 with TRBJ2-3, with TRBD1 matching 10 bases. This CDR3 is built from 15 residues. Germline values: CDR1 KGHSH, CDR2 LQKENI. V lost 3 bases and J lost 4; bases outside the gene matches: 4. This CDR3 reads CASSPSDRGSDTQYF. DNA of the CDR3: TGTGCCAGCTCACCCTCGGACAGGGGGTCAGATACGCAGTATTTT.

The V and J genes are TRBV19 and TRBJ1-5; 10 nucleotides match TRBD1. Germline CDR1 LNHDA, CDR2 SQIVND (reference sequence). After removal of 5 bases from V and 5 bases from J, the junction contained 6 bases not matched to a gene. The CDR3 has 15 residues. CDR3 sequence (DNA): TGTGCCAGTAGTCTCCGACAGGGGGCAGATCAGCCCCAGCATTTT. Encoded protein: CASSLRQGADQPQHF.

V is TRBV28 and J is TRBJ1-2; D not resolved. Trimming pared 6 bases from V and 4 bases from J, leaving 9 bases between. CDR3 length: 12 amino acids. Germline CDR1 MDHEN, CDR2 SYDVKM. The CDR3 bases are TGTGCCAGCAGAGATACAGCCTATGGCTACACCTTC. Protein product: CASRDTAYGYTF.

The V gene is TRBV7-6, the J gene TRBJ2-1, with TRBD2 matching over 15 bases. The length of the CDR3 is 19 residues. The V and J ends lost 5 bases and 1 base, in that order; junction bases with no gene match: 9. Germline CDR1 is SGHVS and CDR2 is FNYEAQ. CDR3 in amino acids: CASSPGRTSGGDSYNEQFF. The DNA for the CDR3 is TGTGCCAGCAGCCCGGGGAGGACTAGCGGGGGGGATTCCTACAATGAGCAGTTCTTC.

This clone occurred a few times. CDR3 sequence reads: CASSIDRKAFF. The CDR3 region has the DNA TGTGCCAGCAGCATCGACAGGAAAGCTTTCTTT. The rearrangement uses TRBV11-2 and TRBJ1-1, with a weak D call TRBD1 (6 bases). V dropped 5 bases and J dropped 9 bases, with 10 bases sitting between them. Germline V gene data show CDR1 as SGHAT and CDR2 as FQNNGV. CDR3 length equals 11 residues. Full variable domain (outside the CDR3, taken from reference TRBV11-2 and TRBJ1-1): EAGVAQSPRYKIIEKRQSVAFWCNPISGHATLYWYQQILGQGPKLLIQFQNNGVVDDSQLPKDRFSAERLKGVDSTLKIQPAKLEDSAVYLCASSIDRKAFFGQGTRLTVV.

The V gene is TRBV7-9, the J gene TRBJ2-7; no clear D gene. Trimming shortened V by 5 bases and J by 7 bases, and 6 bases separated the two germline ends. The CDR3 runs to 10 residues. Germline CDR1 reads SEHNR; CDR2 reads FQNEAQ (reference sequence). Here the CDR3 DNA reads TGTGCCAGCAGCCCGGTGGAGCAGTACTTC. Its protein is CASSPVEQYF.

CDR3 sequence (DNA): TGTGCCAGCAGGGAACAGGGGACCACCTACGAGCAGTACTTC. It encodes CASREQGTTYEQYF. This rearrangement joins TRBV6-4 to TRBJ2-7, with TRBD1 matching over 7 bases. Germline V lookup: CDR1 MRHNA, CDR2 SNTAGT. The CDR3 spans 14 residues. The J segment lost 2 bases and the V segment lost 6 bases, leaving 7 bases of the junction unmatched.

This clone was recorded a few times. The V and J genes are TRBV6-5 and TRBJ1-1, with TRBD1 identical over 8 bases. CDR3 size: 15 residues. Germline assignment: CDR1 MNHEY and CDR2 SVGAGI. V lost 6 bases to trimming and J lost 4 bases; unmatched junction nucleotides: 10. The CDR3 DNA sequence: TGTGCCAGCAGGTCCCTGACAGGGGTGGGCACTGAAGCTTTCTTT. It specifies CASRSLTGVGTEAFF.

By share of the sample, this clone is large. CDR3 DNA sequence: TGCGCCAGCAGTGAGTGGCAGGGGGACGATCAGCCCCAGCATTTT. It yields the protein CASSEWQGDDQPQHF. The gene calls are TRBV10-1 and TRBJ1-5; TRBD1 matches at 7 bases. This CDR3 is 15 amino acids long. Germline loops: CDR1 WNHNN, CDR2 SYGVQD (reference sequence). V was pared by 1 base and J by 5 bases, with 5 bases of the junction left unmatched.

This clone was seen a single time. The chain employs TRBV5-4 and TRBJ2-1; 9 positions match TRBD1. The CDR3 runs 16 residues. J lost 8 bases, V lost 4 bases, and 13 bases had no gene match. Germline loops: CDR1 SGHNT, CDR2 YYREEE (reference sequence). The CDR3 loop is CASSRTGTGLVDEQFF. CDR3 DNA sequence: TGTGCCAGCAGCAGAACCGGGACAGGGCTCGTCGATGAGCAGTTCTTC.

The CDR3 DNA reads as TGTGCCAGCAGCCTGGGACAGGGCGACACCGGGGAGCTGTTTTTT. Its protein product is CASSLGQGDTGELFF. The V call is TRBV11-3, the J call TRBJ2-2; 9 nucleotides match TRBD1. The V and J ends lost 5 bases and 3 bases, in that order; junction bases with no gene match: 4. The CDR3 totals 15 residues. CDR1 and CDR2 (germline): SGHNT, YENEEA.

This sequence joins TRBV5-1 and TRBJ2-2; 8 bases match TRBD1. Germline CDR1 is SGHRS and CDR2 is YFSETQ. The CDR3 sequence is 15 residues long. With V trimmed by 0 bases and J by 6 bases, 4 bases remained unmatched. The CDR3 sequence: CASSLETGGAGELFF. The CDR3 DNA is TGCGCCAGCAGCTTGGAAACAGGGGGTGCCGGGGAGCTGTTTTTT.

The chain has TRBV13 and TRBJ1-2; D gene ambiguous. The V end lost 5 bases, the J end lost 2 bases, and 15 bases lay between the germline ends. Germline CDR1 is PRHDT and CDR2 is FYEKMQ (reference sequence). The CDR3 is made up of 15 amino acids. The CDR3, as DNA: TGTGCCAGCAGCCTGACTAGGCGGGGAAACTATGGCTACACCTTC. Protein: CASSLTRRGNYGYTF. Full variable domain (rest looked up from reference TRBV13 and TRBJ1-2): AAGVIQSPRHLIKEKRETATLKCYPIPRHDTVYWYQQGPGQDPQFLISFYEKMQSDKGSIPDRFSAQQFSDYHSELNMSSLELGDSALYFCASSLTRRGNYGYTFGSGTRLTVV.

This chain joins TRBV21-1 and TRBJ2-2; TRBD2 was called by the table and not checked on the DNA. TRBV21-1 is a pseudogene. This CDR3 is 17 amino acids long. CDR3 DNA: TGTGCCAGCAGCCGTTCCCGGGAGCAGACCCACACCGGGGAGCTGTTTTTT. Its protein is CASSRSREQTHTGELFF.

The chain links TRBV2 to TRBJ2-5; 7 bases are shared with TRBD2. The germline CDR1 and CDR2 sequences are SNHLY and FYNNEI. J was trimmed by 4 bases and V by 5 bases; bases with no gene match: 4. CDR3 size: 13 residues. CDR3 DNA sequence: TGTGCCAGCAGTCCTAGACTAGCAGAGACCCAGTACTTC. Encoded protein: CASSPRLAETQYF.

The chain recombines TRBV2 with TRBJ2-6, with D unresolved. V was cut by 4 bases and J by 0 bases, with 4 bases left in between. The CDR3 totals 14 residues. Germline CDR1 is SNHLY and CDR2 is FYNNEI. The CDR3 nucleotides are TGTGCCAGCAGTGTGGCCTCTGGGGCCAACGTCCTGACTTTC. This sequence encodes CASSVASGANVLTF.

The chain links TRBV2 to TRBJ1-1; a possible D gene is TRBD1 (6 bases). The CDR3 sequence is 13 residues long. V gave up 5 bases and J gave up 6 bases, with 13 bases separating them. Germline V gene lookup returns CDR1 SNHLY and CDR2 FYNNEI. The CDR3 here is CASSPQGFAEAFF. The CDR3, as DNA: TGTGCCAGCAGTCCACAGGGTTTCGCTGAAGCTTTCTTT.

The CDR3 nucleotides are TGTGCCAGCAGCCAAGCCACCACTGGAGCGAGTGGCTACACCTTC. The encoded protein is CASSQATTGASGYTF. The genes are TRBV4-2 and TRBJ1-2; no clear D gene. Trimming left V 1 base short and J 7 bases short, with 16 bases between. Germline assignment: CDR1 LGHNA and CDR2 YNFKEQ. CDR3 length equals 15 residues.

This chain links TRBV13 with TRBJ2-7; 7 positions match TRBD2. With V trimmed by 5 bases and J by 2 bases, 15 bases remained unmatched. CDR3 size: 17 residues. Looked up from germline, CDR1 is PRHDT and CDR2 is FYEKMQ (reference sequence). Here the CDR3 reads CASSPGSEAGIPYEQYF. CDR3 DNA: TGTGCCAGCAGCCCCGGTTCGGAAGCGGGGATTCCCTACGAGCAGTACTTC.

There are a few counts of this clone. The gene calls are TRBV9 and TRBJ2-3; 8 nucleotides match TRBD2. Trimming at V came to 1 base and at J to 8 bases, leaving 9 bases not matched to a gene. The CDR3 totals 15 residues. From germline, CDR1 is SGDLS and CDR2 YYNGEE. CDR3 in amino acids: CASSVSGRGAGTQYF. The CDR3 nucleotides are TGTGCCAGCAGCGTAAGTGGGCGGGGGGCCGGTACGCAGTATTTT.

The chain joins TRBV29-1 to TRBJ2-1; perhaps TRBD1 as D (5 bases). The germline V gene encodes CDR1 SQVTM and CDR2 ANQGSEA. With 4 bases removed from V and 10 bases from J, the gap between germline ends came to 11 bases. The CDR3 sequence is 11 residues long. The CDR3 nucleotides are TGCAGCGTTGCAGGGTTCGAGGAGCAGTTCTTC. It codes for CSVAGFEEQFF.